This TCR beta chain was captured in a study of T cell responses to AZD1222 COVID-19 vaccine. Overall study findings and caveats: It should be noted that donors were predominantly white British and more often female, and clonal diversity was possibly underestimated. Spike-spanning, vaccine-associated CD4 TCRs were dominant at 160-218 and 743-854.

A word on this clone: Antigen specificity is unknown.

Sequenced by immunoSEQ multiplex PCR; TCRdb stores in-frame clones only, minus some. The sample has some 150,000 clones; around nine tenths are singletons. V gave up 2 bases and J gave up 1 base, with 8 bases separating them. The CDR3 extends over 15 amino acids. CDR1 and CDR2 (germline): MNHNY, SVGAGI (reference sequence). The J gene is TRBJ2-2, the V gene TRBV6-6; either TRBD1 or TRBD2 may fit D (5 bases each). This clonotype originated in an adult who had recovered from COVID-19. Specimen: peripheral blood, collected after recovery from COVID-19. The CDR3 here is CASSYLGENTGELFF. Written as DNA, the CDR3 is TGTGCCAGCAGTTACCTGGGGGAGAACACCGGGGAGCTGTTTTTT.